This T cell receptor (beta chain) is from a study of Ad26.COV2.S vaccination and SARS-CoV-2 variants. Study in general: Donor was assigned to the Ad26.COV2.S arm of trial COV1001.

Documented treatment: 15 to 20 received Ad26.COV2.S at low or high dose, single or two shots; several received placebo; per-sample allocation not given. Samples analyzed were those drawn on day 63 after the first vaccine or placebo injection. Only in-frame clones appear in the TCRdb table, and some are missing; sequencing was by immunoSEQ multiplex PCR. The table has 440,000 or so clones, roughly 91% seen once. The germline V gene encodes CDR1 KGHSH and CDR2 LQKENI. The germline V and J ends were trimmed by 0 bases and 6 bases, with 17 bases remaining between them. CDR3 length equals 16 residues. This clonotype was sampled from a person between 18 and 59 years old who received the Ad26.COV2.S COVID-19 vaccine or a placebo. This specimen consisted of peripheral blood, obtained in a trial of Ad26.COV2.S vaccine versus placebo. The chain is built from TRBV18 and TRBJ1-1; D remains ambiguous. The CDR3 DNA reads TGTGCCAGCTCACCACCTGCATCCGACCAGCCCGCTGAAGCTTTCTTT. Encoded protein: CASSPPASDQPAEAFF.